Listed below are T cell receptor beta chains from one sample, sequenced in a study of beta chain features in type 1 diabetes. Assay used: immunoSEQ multiplex PCR; TCRdb lists only in-frame clones, some missing. The top ten clones hold 0.03% to 0.04% of a sample with hundreds of thousands of clones, over 11% of them seen once. Input material: naive CD4+ T cells from blood. All receptors come from a man between 18 and 29 years old with type 1 diabetes. The conserved cysteine and the conserved F or W are not part of the CDR3 here.

J gene	V gene	CDR3 protein
TRBJ1-1	TRBV25-1	ASSELAVRRAF
TRBJ1-1	TRBV18	ASSPSQDTEAF
TRBJ2-1	TRBV28	ASSKLAGSYNEQF
TRBJ2-7	TRBV6-1	ASSEGSGSYEQY
TRBJ1-2	TRBV12-5	ASGPPPSDGTSNYGYT
TRBJ2-5	TRBV6-7	ASKEETQY
TRBJ2-3	TRBV9	ASSVAGGSTDTQY
TRBJ2-7	TRBV29-1	SVETQSYEQY
TRBJ1-1	TRBV20-1	SARGGTEAF
TRBJ1-4	TRBV28	ASSLLLEKLF
TRBJ2-5	TRBV10-3	AIGDRDRGRETQY
TRBJ2-6	TRBV28	ASSFLQDTENSGANVLT
TRBJ2-6	TRBV27	ASSLGVAGANVLT
TRBJ2-7	TRBV19	ASSIADRAYEQY
TRBJ2-5	TRBV7-9	ASSLNGDRAETQY
TRBJ1-3	TRBV30	AWSVLRGGGNTIY
TRBJ2-4	TRBV28	ASSLGRIAKNIQY
TRBJ1-6	TRBV11-2	ASSLGEVNSPLH
TRBJ1-2	TRBV4-1	ASSQVGRAYGYT
TRBJ1-5	TRBV4-3	ASSQDMGDRSNQPQH